This is a list of T cell receptor beta chains from one sample in a study of control samples from healthy donors and cancer patients. Measured with immunoSEQ multiplex PCR; TCRdb has only the in-frame clones, and not every one. The data contain tens of thousands of clones, approximately 90% of them seen just once; the ten biggest clones take up around 1.3%. The sequenced material came from blood. Receptor source: a woman between 45 and 65 years old in good health. Each CDR3 is given with its conserved first and last residue. Fields, in order: J gene, V gene, clone size, D gene, CDR3 protein, CDR3 DNA. A D gene is named only where the DNA matches it firmly. For some rows the clone size is stated as once, few or many, or as a class when expanded; others skip it.

>TRBJ2-7|TRBV27|-|-
CASSSERRDIFYEQYF
TGTGCCAGCAGTTCCGAACGGCGGGACATCTTCTACGAGCAGTACTTC
>TRBJ1-4|TRBV18|-|-
CASSPPGSGTANEKLFF
TGTGCCAGCTCACCACCGGGGTCTGGGACGGCTAATGAAAAACTGTTTTTT
>TRBJ1-2|TRBV4-3|-|TRBD1
CASSSRDRVQGYTF
TGCGCCAGCAGCTCCCGGGACAGGGTACAGGGCTACACCTTC
>TRBJ2-5|TRBV18|-|-
CASSAGRGETQYF
TGTGCCAGCTCGGCGGGACGAGGGGAGACCCAGTACTTC
>TRBJ1-1|TRBV7-9|-|-
CASTPGRRGTEAFF
TGTGCCAGCACCCCAGGAAGGAGAGGCACTGAAGCTTTCTTT
>TRBJ2-3|TRBV6-4|few|TRBD2
CASSEARGGGGDTQYF
TGTGCCAGCAGTGAGGCGCGGGGGGGCGGAGGAGATACGCAGTATTTT
>TRBJ2-5|TRBV4-3|-|-
CASSQDLVTGQETQYF
TGCGCCAGCAGCCAAGACTTGGTTACTGGGCAAGAGACCCAGTACTTC
>TRBJ2-1|TRBV28|-|-
CASTPPSAAYEQFF
TGTGCCAGCACCCCCCCTTCGGCGGCCTATGAGCAGTTCTTC
>TRBJ2-7|TRBV6-2/TRBV6-3|once|TRBD2
CASSRGLAGVVYEQYF
TGTGCCAGCAGCCGCGGACTAGCGGGAGTGGTTTACGAGCAGTACTTC
>TRBJ1-2|TRBV19|-|-
CAGSTRTVPGYTF
TGTGCCGGTAGTACCCGGACGGTTCCTGGCTACACCTTC
>TRBJ2-5|TRBV6-5|-|TRBD2
CASSYPNSGRVQTQYF
TGTGCCAGCAGTTACCCCAATAGCGGGAGAGTTCAGACCCAGTACTTC
>TRBJ2-5|TRBV5-1|-|TRBD2
CASRSMASGRVWGQETQYF
TGCGCCAGCAGAAGTATGGCTAGCGGGAGGGTCTGGGGCCAAGAGACCCAGTACTTC
>TRBJ1-5|TRBV11-2|-|TRBD1
CASSQDRGNQPQHF
TGTGCCAGCAGCCAGGACAGGGGCAATCAGCCCCAGCATTTT
>TRBJ1-4|TRBV7-2|-|TRBD1
CASSFHRDRGATNEKLFF
TGTGCCAGCAGCTTCCACCGGGACAGGGGTGCAACTAATGAAAAACTGTTTTTT
>TRBJ2-2|TRBV3-1/TRBV3-2|-|TRBD1
CASSRQPGQRNTGELFF
TGTGCCAGCAGCCGCCAGCCGGGACAGCGGAACACCGGGGAGCTGTTTTTT
>TRBJ2-5|TRBV7-9|-|TRBD2
CASSGRASGGKETQYF
TGTGCCAGCAGCGGGAGGGCTAGCGGGGGAAAAGAGACCCAGTACTTC
>TRBJ2-6|TRBV2|-|TRBD1
CASRDRGAGANVLTF
TGTGCCAGCAGGGACAGGGGTGCTGGGGCCAACGTCCTGACTTTC
>TRBJ2-7|TRBV9|-|TRBD2
CASSPKRTSGGAYEQYF
TGTGCCAGCAGCCCCAAGCGGACTAGCGGAGGGGCCTACGAGCAGTACTTC
>TRBJ2-7|TRBV18|once|-
CASSMSSYEQYF
TGTGCCAGCTCAATGAGCTCCTACGAGCAGTACTTC
>TRBJ2-7|TRBV7-2|-|-
CASSQRASSYEQYF
TGTGCCAGCAGCCAACGGGCTAGCTCCTACGAGCAGTACTTC
>TRBJ1-6|TRBV3-1/TRBV3-2|-|-
CASSQLQGRSPLHF
TGTGCCAGCAGCCAGCTCCAGGGACGCTCACCCCTCCACTTT
>TRBJ1-3|TRBV11-2|-|-
CASTALRAGNTIYF
TGTGCCAGCACGGCTTTGAGGGCTGGAAACACCATATATTTT
>TRBJ2-7|TRBV7-2|-|-
CASSLIDATYEQYF
TGTGCCAGCAGCTTAATCGACGCCACCTACGAGCAGTACTTC
>TRBJ1-2|TRBV28|-|-
CALRTNYGYTF
TGTGCCCTGAGGACGAACTATGGCTACACCTTC
>TRBJ2-1|TRBV7-2|-|-
CASSLAVATYNEQFF
TGTGCCAGCAGCTTAGCGGTCGCTACCTACAATGAGCAGTTCTTC
>TRBJ1-4|TRBV3-1/TRBV3-2|-|-
CASSLGLPTTHLFF
TGTGCCAGCAGCCTGGGACTTCCTACGACCCACCTGTTTTTT
>TRBJ1-5|TRBV2|-|TRBD1
CASKAPGGRNQPQHF
TGTGCCAGCAAGGCGCCAGGGGGCCGGAATCAGCCCCAGCATTTT
>TRBJ2-2|TRBV28|-|-
CASSLLHTGELFF
TGTGCCAGCAGTTTGCTCCACACCGGGGAGCTGTTTTTT
>TRBJ2-2|TRBV7-3|few|-
CASSAIGGGIGELFF
TGTGCCAGCAGCGCTATCGGTGGGGGAATCGGGGAGCTGTTTTTT
>TRBJ2-3|TRBV6-5|-|TRBD1
CASSYSGTGGADTQYF
TGTGCCAGCAGTTACTCAGGGACAGGGGGCGCAGATACGCAGTATTTT
>TRBJ2-7|TRBV27|once|-
CASSLNTGGRRTYEQYF
TGTGCCAGCAGTTTAAATACCGGGGGCAGGCGAACCTACGAGCAGTACTTC
>TRBJ2-5|TRBV10-3|few|-
CAISGQLQETQYF
TGTGCCATCAGCGGACAGTTACAAGAGACCCAGTACTTC
>TRBJ2-1|TRBV18|-|-
CASSPGSSSYNEQFF
TGTGCCAGCTCACCCGGGTCGAGCTCCTACAATGAGCAGTTCTTC
>TRBJ1-4|TRBV9|-|-
CASSSELKGLNEKLFF
TGTGCCAGCAGCTCCGAGTTGAAAGGGCTTAATGAAAAACTGTTTTTT
>TRBJ2-3|TRBV5-1|-|-
CASSLVGGGSTDTQYF
TGCGCCAGCAGCTTGGTTGGAGGGGGCAGCACAGATACGCAGTATTTT
>TRBJ1-4|TRBV7-8|-|-
CASNRLPNEKLFF
TGTGCCAGCAACAGGCTACCGAATGAAAAACTGTTTTTT
>TRBJ1-2|TRBV12-3/TRBV12-4|-|TRBD1
CASKSGTVDGYTF
TGTGCCAGCAAGAGTGGGACAGTCGATGGCTACACCTTC